A selection of T cell receptor beta chains follows, all from one sample in a study of Tregs in tolerant kidney transplant recipients. The protocol was immunoSEQ multiplex PCR, while the TCRdb copy is restricted to in-frame clones and leaves out a portion. Found here are around 98,000 clones, 93% of them singletons; the top ten hold approximately 0.5%. The sequences come from CD4+ T cells from blood, collected before the transplant. The receptors stem from a human donor who received a combined kidney and bone marrow transplant. Each CDR3 is given with its conserved first and last residue. A D gene is named only where the DNA matches it firmly. Clone size appears in some rows only: once, few, many, or a class for an expanded clone.

V	D	size	J	DNA	CDR3
TRBV5-1	TRBD1	.	TRBJ2-4	TGCGCCAGCAGCTCCGCCAGGGGGCCAGCCAAAAACATTCAGTACTTC	CASSSARGPAKNIQYF
TRBV5-6	.	.	TRBJ2-3	TGTGCCAGCACCCCCAGGAGCACAGATACGCAGTATTTT	CASTPRSTDTQYF
TRBV9	TRBD2	.	TRBJ2-3	TGTGCCAGCAGCGTAGGTCTAGCGGGGCGACAAATTCGCACAGATACGCAGTATTTT	CASSVGLAGRQIRTDTQYF
TRBV7-9	TRBD1	.	TRBJ1-6	TGTGCCACCCCGGGACAGGACAATTCCCCCCTCCACTTT	CATPGQDNSPLHF
TRBV7-2	TRBD2	.	TRBJ2-7	TGTGCCAGCAGCTTATCAGCGGGGGGGTACTCGGGCGAGCAGTACTTC	CASSLSAGGYSGEQYF
TRBV19	TRBD2	.	TRBJ2-1	TGTGCCAGTAGCCGGACTAGCGGGGGGGCCGATGAGCAGTTCTTC	CASSRTSGGADEQFF
TRBV9	TRBD1	.	TRBJ1-2	TGTGCCAGCACCAATGGACAGGGGAGGGACTATGGCTACACCTTC	CASTNGQGRDYGYTF
TRBV27	.	once	TRBJ1-1	TGTGCCAGCATTCAATCCAGGGAGAACACTGAAGCTTTCTTT	CASIQSRENTEAFF
TRBV19	.	.	TRBJ1-5	TGTGCCAGTAGTATAAGAGGGCCAGATCAGCCCCAGCATTTT	CASSIRGPDQPQHF
TRBV11-2	.	once	TRBJ1-2	TGTGCCAGCAGCTTATTAACCGGCAGGGCCGTAGATGGCTACACCTTC	CASSLLTGRAVDGYTF
TRBV4-2	.	.	TRBJ2-6	TGTGCCAGCAGCCAAGGTGAGATCTCTGGGGCCAACGTCCTGACTTTC	CASSQGEISGANVLTF
TRBV6-1	.	.	TRBJ1-2	TGTGCCAGCAGTGAAAGGTCAGGGAACTATGGCTACACCTTC	CASSERSGNYGYTF
TRBV11-2	TRBD2	.	TRBJ2-3	TGTGCCAGCAGCTTCAGCCTAGCGGGGGGTGATACGCAGTATTTT	CASSFSLAGGDTQYF
TRBV7-8	TRBD1	.	TRBJ1-1	TGTGCCAGCAGCTTAAGACCGGGACAGCAATTGAACACTGAAGCTTTCTTT	CASSLRPGQQLNTEAFF
TRBV7-2	TRBD1	.	TRBJ2-7	TGTGCCAGCAGGTCGGGACAGGGGATCTACGAGCAGTACTTC	CASRSGQGIYEQYF
TRBV18	.	once	TRBJ1-5	TGTGCCAGCTCACCACTTGAGAGCAATCAGCCCCAGCATTTT	CASSPLESNQPQHF
TRBV19	.	.	TRBJ1-4	TGTGCCAGTAGTGCCGACAGGTCCTATAATGAAAAACTGTTTTTT	CASSADRSYNEKLFF
TRBV4-3	TRBD1	.	TRBJ2-7	TGCGCCAGCAGCCAAGCTCTTGACAGGGTCTACGAGCAGTACTTC	CASSQALDRVYEQYF
TRBV11-3	.	.	TRBJ1-1	TGTGCCAGCGATCGTGGGCAGGCGAACACTGAAGCTTTCTTT	CASDRGQANTEAFF
TRBV19	.	.	TRBJ2-7	TGTGCCAGTAGTATTTCAGGTCTCGGCTACGAGCAGTACTTC	CASSISGLGYEQYF
TRBV25-1	TRBD1	.	TRBJ1-6	TGTGCCAGCAGACAGTACGGGACAGGGGATAATTCACCCCTCCACTTT	CASRQYGTGDNSPLHF
TRBV5-1	.	.	TRBJ2-2	TGCGCCAGCCGAGAACTTAAGACAGGGAACACCGGGGAGCTGTTTTTT	CASRELKTGNTGELFF
TRBV6-5	.	medium-sized	TRBJ1-6	TGTGCCAGCAGTTCAGAATACAGGTCCGCTTCACCCCTCCACTTT	CASSSEYRSASPLHF
TRBV5-1	TRBD1	.	TRBJ1-5	TGCGCCAGCAGCTTGGCAGGGGGCGCGGATCAGCCCCAGCATTTT	CASSLAGGADQPQHF
TRBV30	.	.	TRBJ1-2	TGTGCCTGCACGATAGGACTCTTTAACTATGGCTACACCTTC	CACTIGLFNYGYTF
TRBV15	.	.	TRBJ1-5	TGTGCCACCAGCAGAACTATCGGTCAGCCCCAGCATTTT	CATSRTIGQPQHF
TRBV14	TRBD1	.	TRBJ2-2	TGTGCCAGCAGCCAACACTTGGACAGGGGGCTAACAGGTGGCGGGGAGCTGTTTTTT	CASSQHLDRGLTGGGELFF
TRBV18	.	.	TRBJ1-5	TGTGCCAGCTCACCCGGCAGGGCTCGCAATCAGCCCCAGCATTTT	CASSPGRARNQPQHF
TRBV4-2	.	.	TRBJ2-5	TGTGCCAGCAGCCAAGGGGTAGCGTCCACTCAGGCCCAGTACTTC	CASSQGVASTQAQYF
TRBV5-6	.	.	TRBJ2-7	TGTGCCAGCAGCTTGGTGTGGGCAGGGGTTTCCTACGAGCAGTACTTC	CASSLVWAGVSYEQYF
TRBV5-1	TRBD1	once	TRBJ2-1	TGCGCCAGCAGCTTCGGGGGACAGGGTATAAGGAATGAGCAGTTCTTC	CASSFGGQGIRNEQFF
TRBV19	.	.	TRBJ1-2	TGTGCCAGTAGTCCCAGCAGGGGTTTCTCCTATGGCTACACCTTC	CASSPSRGFSYGYTF
TRBV7-2	.	.	TRBJ2-3	TGTGCCAGCAGCTCAGGTAGAATCGCATATACGCAGTATTTT	CASSSGRIAYTQYF